Listed below are T cell receptor beta chains from one sample, sequenced in a study of T cell responses to AZD1222 COVID-19 vaccine. Assay used: immunoSEQ multiplex PCR; TCRdb lists only in-frame clones, some missing. The table lists around 52,000 clones, approximately 86% of them singletons. The material was peripheral blood, obtained on day 0 of AZD1222 vaccination. The source of these receptors is an adult in good health. Both conserved end residues are part of each CDR3.

j_call,v_call,cdr3_aa
TRBJ1-2,TRBV7-9,CASSFNLNYGYTF
TRBJ1-5,TRBV6-4,CASSATDNQPQHF
TRBJ2-2,TRBV4-2,CASSQAPGNTGELFF
TRBJ1-5,TRBV7-2,CASSFDISNQPQHF
TRBJ1-4,TRBV14,CASSMFQGITNEKLFF
TRBJ2-5,TRBV19,CASRPGQGSGTQYF
TRBJ1-5,TRBV24-1,CATSDRDSGNQPQHF
TRBJ2-5,TRBV24-1,CATSDWSQGQETQYF
TRBJ1-3,TRBV4-2,CASSQAGSHSGNTIYF
TRBJ2-2,TRBV3-1/TRBV3-2,CASSLSAGGPSGTGELFF
TRBJ2-1,TRBV15,CATSRDSGTSRANEQFF
TRBJ2-1,TRBV6-4,CASSDSSASGEQFF
TRBJ2-2,TRBV7-2,CASSFASGANTGELFF
TRBJ1-2,TRBV4-3,CASSHGTKDRATF
TRBJ1-1,TRBV7-9,CASSPEIEGF
TRBJ2-5,TRBV5-1,CASSDTSLAETQYF
TRBJ1-2,TRBV7-2,CASSLGGSYYGYTF
TRBJ2-2,TRBV6-2/TRBV6-3,CASSYRDSGELFF
TRBJ2-2,TRBV6-5,CASSYSPGELFF
TRBJ2-2,TRBV9,CASSVAGQGPVGTGELFF
TRBJ2-7,TRBV9,CASSPGSGTSGYEQYF
TRBJ2-7,TRBV27,CASSSVIRRDRAGEQYF
TRBJ1-4,TRBV21-1,CASRLTGPSGEKLFF
TRBJ1-1,TRBV6-1,CASSDLAGVTEAFF
TRBJ1-5,TRBV30,CACSMGASQPQHF
TRBJ2-1,TRBV10-3,CAISESSMGGLGGNEQFF
TRBJ2-7,TRBV5-4,CANSLAGTYEQYF
TRBJ1-2,TRBV5-1,CASSFGLNNYGYTF
TRBJ2-3,TRBV10-2,CASSESGQVGTDTQYF
TRBJ1-3,TRBV29-1,CSVDTPGNTIYF
TRBJ2-1,TRBV11-3,CASSLDVPSTRSSYNEQFF